The rows below give T cell receptor beta chains drawn from one sample of a study of blood T cell repertoires in COVID-19. The repertoire was sequenced with immunoSEQ multiplex PCR; TCRdb's copy has only in-frame clones and lacks some. The table lists 25,000 or so clones, more than 75% of them singletons. The sequenced sample consisted of peripheral blood. The receptors here all came from an elderly woman with acute or convalescent COVID-19. Both conserved end residues are part of each CDR3. The D gene is left open where the match is weak. Clone size is shown for a subset of rows, as once, few, many or a class of expanded clone.

V gene: TRBV5-1
clone size: -
J gene: TRBJ2-2
D gene: -
CDR3 protein: CASSFQGILTGELFF
CDR3 DNA: TGCGCCAGCAGCTTCCAGGGAATATTGACCGGGGAGCTGTTTTTT

V gene: TRBV6-5
clone size: -
J gene: TRBJ2-4
D gene: TRBD2
CDR3 protein: CASSYSAGGQNIQYF
CDR3 DNA: TGTGCCAGCAGTTACTCTGCGGGAGGCCAAAACATTCAGTACTTC

V gene: TRBV6-2/TRBV6-3
clone size: -
J gene: TRBJ1-4
D gene: TRBD1
CDR3 protein: CASSGAGTGVSNEKLFF
CDR3 DNA: TGTGCCAGCAGTGGAGCCGGGACAGGGGTGTCTAATGAAAAACTGTTTTTT

V gene: TRBV18
clone size: -
J gene: TRBJ1-6
D gene: -
CDR3 protein: CASSPTTADNSPLHF
CDR3 DNA: TGTGCCAGCTCACCAACGACAGCCGACAATTCACCCCTCCACTTT

V gene: TRBV7-6
clone size: -
J gene: TRBJ1-3
D gene: -
CDR3 protein: CATTEGLQHTIYF
CDR3 DNA: TGTGCCACCACCGAGGGCCTACAACACACCATATATTTT

V gene: TRBV7-2
clone size: -
J gene: TRBJ2-2
D gene: TRBD1
CDR3 protein: CASSLDRVATGELFF
CDR3 DNA: TGTGCCAGCAGCTTGGACAGGGTAGCAACCGGGGAGCTGTTTTTT

V gene: TRBV30
clone size: -
J gene: TRBJ2-6
D gene: -
CDR3 protein: CAWISGANVLTF
CDR3 DNA: TGTGCCTGGATATCCGGGGCCAACGTCCTGACTTTC

V gene: TRBV9
clone size: -
J gene: TRBJ2-5
D gene: TRBD2
CDR3 protein: CASSPGLAQLGRETQYF
CDR3 DNA: TGTGCCAGCAGCCCAGGACTAGCGCAATTGGGTAGGGAGACCCAGTACTTC

V gene: TRBV6-5
clone size: -
J gene: TRBJ1-2
D gene: -
CDR3 protein: CASGREQANYGYTF
CDR3 DNA: TGTGCCAGCGGTAGAGAACAGGCTAACTATGGCTACACCTTC

V gene: TRBV7-9
clone size: -
J gene: TRBJ2-2
D gene: -
CDR3 protein: CASSLAEGTGELFF
CDR3 DNA: TGTGCCAGCAGCTTAGCGGAGGGCACCGGGGAGCTGTTTTTT

V gene: TRBV10-1
clone size: few
J gene: TRBJ2-2
D gene: TRBD1
CDR3 protein: CASRDGQGARWETGELFF
CDR3 DNA: TGCGCCAGCAGGGACGGACAGGGGGCGCGTTGGGAGACCGGGGAGCTGTTTTTT

V gene: TRBV28
clone size: -
J gene: TRBJ1-2
D gene: TRBD1
CDR3 protein: CASSPGGNYGYTF
CDR3 DNA: TGTGCCAGCAGTCCAGGGGGGAACTATGGCTACACCTTC

V gene: TRBV12-3/TRBV12-4
clone size: -
J gene: TRBJ2-7
D gene: -
CDR3 protein: CASSYSYEQYF
CDR3 DNA: TGTGCCAGCAGTTACAGCTACGAGCAGTACTTC

V gene: TRBV30
clone size: -
J gene: TRBJ2-3
D gene: TRBD2
CDR3 protein: CALSMGGREADTQYF
CDR3 DNA: TGTGCCTTAAGCATGGGCGGGAGGGAGGCAGATACGCAGTATTTT

V gene: TRBV25-1
clone size: -
J gene: TRBJ1-4
D gene: TRBD1
CDR3 protein: CATTRDRGEKLFF
CDR3 DNA: TGTGCCACCACGCGGGACAGGGGTGAAAAACTGTTTTTT

V gene: TRBV7-9
clone size: once
J gene: TRBJ2-2
D gene: -
CDR3 protein: CASVQGVRAGELFF
CDR3 DNA: TGTGCCAGCGTACAGGGAGTAAGGGCCGGGGAGCTGTTTTTT

V gene: TRBV2
clone size: -
J gene: TRBJ2-1
D gene: TRBD2
CDR3 protein: CASRPGLAGGEQFF
CDR3 DNA: TGTGCCAGCAGACCGGGACTAGCGGGAGGTGAGCAGTTCTTC

V gene: TRBV9
clone size: -
J gene: TRBJ2-3
D gene: -
CDR3 protein: CASNKGGSTDTQYF
CDR3 DNA: TGTGCCAGCAACAAGGGGGGGAGCACAGATACGCAGTATTTT

V gene: TRBV11-2
clone size: -
J gene: TRBJ1-2
D gene: -
CDR3 protein: CASSLDRVGLGVLNYGYTF
CDR3 DNA: TGTGCCAGCAGCTTAGATCGGGTGGGTTTAGGAGTACTTAACTATGGCTACACCTTC

V gene: TRBV29-1
clone size: -
J gene: TRBJ1-5
D gene: TRBD1
CDR3 protein: CSVGTGANQPQHF
CDR3 DNA: TGCAGCGTTGGGACAGGCGCCAATCAGCCCCAGCATTTT

V gene: TRBV5-1
clone size: once
J gene: TRBJ1-1
D gene: TRBD1
CDR3 protein: CASSPGQGVVAFF
CDR3 DNA: TGCGCCAGCAGTCCAGGACAGGGTGTGGTAGCTTTCTTT

V gene: TRBV5-1
clone size: -
J gene: TRBJ2-1
D gene: TRBD2
CDR3 protein: CASSLSGLAGSYNEQFF
CDR3 DNA: TGCGCCAGCAGCTTGTCGGGACTAGCGGGGTCCTACAATGAGCAGTTCTTC

V gene: TRBV5-8
clone size: -
J gene: TRBJ2-5
D gene: -
CDR3 protein: CASSLAAGYQETQYF
CDR3 DNA: TGTGCCAGCAGCTTGGCCGCGGGGTACCAAGAGACCCAGTACTTC

V gene: TRBV18
clone size: -
J gene: TRBJ2-3
D gene: -
CDR3 protein: CASSPERADTQYF
CDR3 DNA: TGTGCCAGCTCACCAGAGCGGGCAGATACGCAGTATTTT

V gene: TRBV4-3
clone size: -
J gene: TRBJ2-1
D gene: TRBD2
CDR3 protein: CASSHDWASGSGEQFF
CDR3 DNA: TGCGCCAGCAGCCATGATTGGGCTAGCGGGAGTGGTGAGCAGTTCTTC

V gene: TRBV6-4
clone size: -
J gene: TRBJ2-3
D gene: TRBD2
CDR3 protein: CASSDLAGENTQYF
CDR3 DNA: TGTGCCAGCAGTGACTTAGCGGGAGAGAATACGCAGTATTTT

V gene: TRBV21-1
clone size: -
J gene: TRBJ2-7
D gene: -
CDR3 protein: CASSKRSPRAAVYEQYF
CDR3 DNA: TGTGCCAGCAGCAAAAGATCGCCCAGGGCCGCCGTATACGAGCAGTACTTC

V gene: TRBV4-2
clone size: -
J gene: TRBJ2-2
D gene: TRBD2
CDR3 protein: CASSQESSGVYTGELFF
CDR3 DNA: TGTGCCAGCAGCCAAGAATCTAGCGGGGTTTACACCGGGGAGCTGTTTTTT

V gene: TRBV5-1
clone size: -
J gene: TRBJ2-5
D gene: -
CDR3 protein: CASGRDSLQETQYF
CDR3 DNA: TGCGCCAGCGGTAGGGACTCCTTACAAGAGACCCAGTACTTC

V gene: TRBV9
clone size: -
J gene: TRBJ1-2
D gene: TRBD1
CDR3 protein: CASSEGQGYGYTF
CDR3 DNA: TGTGCCAGCAGCGAGGGACAGGGCTATGGCTACACCTTC

V gene: TRBV7-2
clone size: -
J gene: TRBJ2-7
D gene: -
CDR3 protein: CASSSSSVSYEQYF
CDR3 DNA: TGTGCCAGCAGCTCAAGTAGCGTTTCCTACGAGCAGTACTTC

V gene: TRBV4-1
clone size: -
J gene: TRBJ2-7
D gene: TRBD1
CDR3 protein: CASSQDQAGGSYEQYF
CDR3 DNA: TGCGCCAGCAGCCAAGATCAGGCAGGGGGCTCCTACGAGCAGTACTTC

V gene: TRBV6-5
clone size: -
J gene: TRBJ1-5
D gene: TRBD1
CDR3 protein: CASSYGGQAGQPQHF
CDR3 DNA: TGTGCCAGCAGTTACGGGGGACAGGCTGGTCAGCCCCAGCATTTT

V gene: TRBV6-4
clone size: -
J gene: TRBJ1-6
D gene: TRBD1
CDR3 protein: CASSDGTGGSTPLHF
CDR3 DNA: TGTGCCAGCAGTGATGGGACAGGTGGCTCGACACCCCTCCACTTT

V gene: TRBV7-2
clone size: -
J gene: TRBJ2-5
D gene: -
CDR3 protein: CASSLGLAPETQYF
CDR3 DNA: TGTGCCAGCAGCTTAGGCCTAGCCCCAGAGACCCAGTACTTC

V gene: TRBV6-2/TRBV6-3
clone size: once
J gene: TRBJ1-2
D gene: -
CDR3 protein: CASSYVGLQSNYGYTF
CDR3 DNA: TGTGCCAGCAGTTACGTGGGACTCCAATCCAACTATGGCTACACCTTC

V gene: TRBV4-1
clone size: -
J gene: TRBJ2-7
D gene: TRBD1
CDR3 protein: CASSRQAGQGSYEQYF
CDR3 DNA: TGCGCCAGCAGCCGCCAGGCGGGACAGGGGAGCTACGAGCAGTACTTC

V gene: TRBV5-1
clone size: -
J gene: TRBJ2-2
D gene: TRBD2
CDR3 protein: CASSSGGGPGGELFF
CDR3 DNA: TGCGCCAGCAGCTCGGGCGGGGGACCCGGTGGGGAGCTGTTTTTT

V gene: TRBV7-9
clone size: -
J gene: TRBJ1-2
D gene: -
CDR3 protein: CASSLPSTDNYGYTF
CDR3 DNA: TGTGCCAGCAGCTTACCTTCCACAGATAACTATGGCTACACCTTC

V gene: TRBV7-2
clone size: -
J gene: TRBJ2-7
D gene: TRBD1
CDR3 protein: CASSPIWAGTGAEQYF
CDR3 DNA: TGTGCCAGCAGCCCTATTTGGGCCGGGACAGGGGCCGAGCAGTACTTC

V gene: TRBV7-8
clone size: -
J gene: TRBJ2-7
D gene: -
CDR3 protein: CASSLTNSYEQYF
CDR3 DNA: TGTGCCAGCAGCTTAACTAACTCCTACGAGCAGTACTTC

V gene: TRBV7-2
clone size: -
J gene: TRBJ1-2
D gene: TRBD1
CDR3 protein: CASSLGPDRGKGYTF
CDR3 DNA: TGTGCCAGCAGCTTAGGCCCGGACAGGGGGAAGGGCTACACCTTC

V gene: TRBV29-1
clone size: -
J gene: TRBJ1-2
D gene: TRBD1
CDR3 protein: CSVEDLPGGGYTF
CDR3 DNA: TGCAGCGTTGAAGATCTCCCAGGGGGAGGCTACACCTTC

V gene: TRBV6-9
clone size: -
J gene: TRBJ1-1
D gene: -
CDR3 protein: CASSSRPYTNTEAFF
CDR3 DNA: TGTGCCAGCAGTTCCAGGCCGTATACGAACACTGAAGCTTTCTTT

V gene: TRBV6-5
clone size: -
J gene: TRBJ1-2
D gene: -
CDR3 protein: CASSYSLGNYGYTF
CDR3 DNA: TGTGCCAGCAGTTACTCCCTAGGCAACTATGGCTACACCTTC

V gene: TRBV9
clone size: once
J gene: TRBJ2-3
D gene: TRBD2
CDR3 protein: CASSPPASSGGSDTQYF
CDR3 DNA: TGTGCCAGCAGCCCTCCCGCGTCCAGCGGGGGGTCAGATACGCAGTATTTT

V gene: TRBV12-5
clone size: -
J gene: TRBJ2-3
D gene: -
CDR3 protein: CASARSGVSIDTQYF
CDR3 DNA: TGTGCTAGTGCCCGTTCGGGAGTTAGTATAGATACGCAGTATTTT

V gene: TRBV2
clone size: -
J gene: TRBJ1-1
D gene: -
CDR3 protein: CASSSQGNTEAFF
CDR3 DNA: TGTGCCAGCAGTTCCCAGGGGAACACTGAAGCTTTCTTT

V gene: TRBV7-2
clone size: -
J gene: TRBJ2-5
D gene: TRBD1
CDR3 protein: CASSQGQEETQYF
CDR3 DNA: TGTGCCAGCAGCCAGGGACAGGAAGAGACCCAGTACTTC

V gene: TRBV5-4
clone size: once
J gene: TRBJ2-3
D gene: -
CDR3 protein: CASRSWATDTQYF
CDR3 DNA: TGTGCCAGCAGGTCATGGGCGACAGATACGCAGTATTTT

V gene: TRBV2
clone size: -
J gene: TRBJ1-3
D gene: TRBD1
CDR3 protein: CASKTGQDFSGNTIYF
CDR3 DNA: TGTGCCAGCAAAACAGGACAGGACTTCTCTGGAAACACCATATATTTT

V gene: TRBV3-1/TRBV3-2
clone size: -
J gene: TRBJ2-1
D gene: TRBD2
CDR3 protein: CASSSSGGPYNEQFF
CDR3 DNA: TGTGCCAGCAGCAGTAGCGGGGGACCCTACAATGAGCAGTTCTTC

V gene: TRBV19
clone size: -
J gene: TRBJ1-5
D gene: TRBD1
CDR3 protein: CASSKGHGGGDNQPQHF
CDR3 DNA: TGTGCCAGTAGTAAAGGACATGGAGGGGGCGACAATCAGCCCCAGCATTTT

V gene: TRBV19
clone size: -
J gene: TRBJ2-2
D gene: TRBD1
CDR3 protein: CASQQTPGQGYTGELFF
CDR3 DNA: TGTGCCAGCCAACAAACCCCGGGACAGGGATACACCGGGGAGCTGTTTTTT